This TCR beta chain appears in the sequencing data of a study of radiotherapy plus CTLA-4 blockade in lung cancer. The wider study: Objective responses emerged in 15% to 20% of patients, and 25% to 40% attained disease control.

Trimming cost V 4 bases and J 5 bases, with 12 bases left between them. Germline V gene data show CDR1 as LNHDA and CDR2 as SQIVND (reference sequence). The CDR3 contains 13 residues. Profiled with immunoSEQ multiplex PCR; TCRdb holds only in-frame clones, not every one. The profile shows 90,000 or so clones, around four fifths of them singletons. In chemo-refractory metastatic non-small-cell lung cancer, patients got ipilimumab CTLA-4 blockade together with focal radiation. This clone was seen a handful of times. The antigen remains undetermined. Study results and caveats: In blood, tumor-derived TCR clones expanded after radiotherapy plus ipilimumab. The authors reported that early blood T cell clone dynamics, with interferon-beta, best predicted response.

The chain recombines TRBV19 with TRBJ2-7, with a tentative D call TRBD2 (6 bases). Source: peripheral blood, taken from a patient treated with radiotherapy plus ipilimumab. The origin of this receptor is a human donor with non-small cell lung cancer who had stable disease on radiotherapy plus ipilimumab. The CDR3 sequence: CASSTGGGNEQYF. CDR3 nucleotide sequence: TGTGCCAGTAGTACCGGTGGGGGGAACGAGCAGTACTTC.